The 25 T cell receptor beta chains reported below all come from one sample, sequenced in a study of OX40 agonist ivuxolimab in advanced cancers. TCRdb's copy holds only in-frame clones and misses some; the assay was immunoSEQ multiplex PCR. Of 60,000 to 70,000 clones in the sample, around nine tenths were seen once. The material sequenced was CD4+ or CD8+ T cells sorted from blood, taken in a trial of the OX40 agonist ivuxolimab. The receptor source for this set is an adult with an advanced solid tumor such as melanoma, head and neck, liver or kidney cancer.

Only one count was recorded for this clone. The chain is built from TRBV7-3 and TRBJ2-6, with D unclear. This CDR3 has 15 residues. The germline CDR1 and CDR2 sequences are SGHTA and FQGTGA. V lost 2 bases to trimming and J lost 3 bases, with 8 bases between them. Written as DNA, the CDR3 is TGTGCCAGCAGCTTAGTGGGGTTTGGGGCCAACGTCCTGACTTTC. It yields the protein CASSLVGFGANVLTF.

This sequence joins TRBV6-1 and TRBJ1-1; D is possibly TRBD1 (5 bases). V was shortened by 11 bases and J by 8 bases, with 15 bases between the two germline ends. The CDR3 is made up of 11 amino acids. Germline CDR1 and CDR2: MNHNS and SASEGT. Here the CDR3 reads CAGKHRDEAFF. CDR3 nucleotide sequence: TGTGCCGGGAAGCACCGGGACGAAGCTTTCTTT.

This CDR3 is CATSPRGQGNQPQHF. CDR3 nucleotide sequence: TGTGCCACCAGTCCCAGGGGGCAGGGCAATCAGCCCCAGCATTTT. The J gene is TRBJ1-5, the V gene TRBV15, with 8 bases matching TRBD1. Germline-derived CDR1 and CDR2 are LNHNV and YYDKDF (reference sequence). The CDR3 totals 15 residues. The ends lost 6 bases at V and 2 bases at J; junction bases unmatched: 6.

The chain links TRBV10-3 to TRBJ2-5, with TRBD2 as a possible D gene (7 bases). V lost 6 bases, J lost 1 base, and 18 bases lay in between. There are 16 residues in the CDR3. From germline, CDR1 is ENHRY and CDR2 SYGVKD. CDR3 protein: CAIRQGGAQGQETQYF. The CDR3 bases are TGTGCCATCAGACAGGGAGGGGCCCAGGGCCAAGAGACCCAGTACTTC.

This chain links TRBV9 with TRBJ2-1; D might be TRBD2 (5 bases). Per the germline V gene, CDR1 is SGDLS and CDR2 is YYNGEE. The CDR3 consists of 15 residues. The germline V and J ends were trimmed by 7 bases and 3 bases, with 17 bases remaining between them. The CDR3 reads CASSPAGINYNEQFF. For the CDR3, the DNA is TGTGCCAGCTCACCGGCCGGGATTAACTACAATGAGCAGTTCTTC.

The V call is TRBV2, the J call TRBJ1-1; 7 nucleotides line up with TRBD1. The CDR3 totals 15 residues. V trimming: 1 base; J trimming: 8 bases; junction bases outside the gene matches: 10. Germline V gives CDR1 SNHLY, CDR2 FYNNEI. CDR3 nucleotide sequence: TGTGCCAGCAGTGAAGGGTGGGGGACAGAGGACGAAGCTTTCTTT. Translated: CASSEGWGTEDEAFF. The whole variable domain, filled in from reference TRBV2 and TRBJ1-1, reads EPEVTQTPSHQVTQMGQEVILRCVPISNHLYFYWYRQILGQKVEFLVSFYNNEISEKSEIFDDQFSVERPDGSNFTLKIRSTKLEDSAMYFCASSEGWGTEDEAFFGQGTRLTVV.

The gene calls are TRBV7-9 and TRBJ2-1; 7 positions agree with TRBD2. From germline, CDR1 is SEHNR and CDR2 FQNEAQ (reference sequence). V trimming: 11 bases; J trimming: 1 base; junction bases outside the gene matches: 11. The CDR3 sequence is 15 residues long. The CDR3 loop reads CAAVDIAGSYNEQFF. The CDR3 region has the DNA TGTGCCGCCGTTGACATAGCGGGTTCCTACAATGAGCAGTTCTTC.

The chain combines TRBV6-5 with TRBJ2-1, with D possibly TRBD2 on 5 matching bases. The CDR3 is 16 residues long. Per the germline V gene, CDR1 is MNHEY and CDR2 is SVGAGI. V was trimmed by 2 bases and J by 5 bases, leaving 16 bases between them. For the CDR3, the DNA is TGTGCCAGCAGTTACCGACCGAGGACTGCACACAATGAGCAGTTCTTC. Protein: CASSYRPRTAHNEQFF.

This CDR3 is CASSLAASDLYEQYF. DNA of the CDR3: TGTGCCAGCAGCTTGGCGGCTAGCGACCTTTACGAGCAGTACTTC. The chain has TRBV5-5 and TRBJ2-7; tentatively, D is TRBD2 (6 bases). Trimming stripped 0 bases from V and 4 bases from J, with 14 bases between. The CDR3 spans 15 residues. The germline V gene encodes CDR1 SGHKS and CDR2 YYEKEE (reference sequence).

This chain uses TRBV2 with TRBJ1-2; 9 bases line up with TRBD1. Trimming took 7 bases from V and 7 from J; bases not matched to a gene: 10. The germline CDR1 and CDR2 sequences are SNHLY and FYNNEI. CDR3 length equals 14 residues. The CDR3 loop reads CASTNTGGIFGYTF. CDR3 bases: TGTGCCAGCACCAACACAGGGGGCATCTTTGGCTACACCTTC.

J is TRBJ1-5 and V is TRBV6-1; no clear D gene. The CDR3 loop spans 13 amino acids. Trimming shortened V by 8 bases and J by 3 bases, and 11 bases separated the two germline ends. Per the germline V gene, CDR1 is MNHNS and CDR2 is SASEGT. The CDR3 region is CASGRSPNQPQHF. The CDR3 bases are TGTGCCAGCGGCAGGTCCCCCAATCAGCCCCAGCATTTT.

The chain recombines TRBV19 with TRBJ2-1; the D gene could be TRBD1 or TRBD2 (5 bases each). Germline CDR1 is LNHDA and CDR2 is SQIVND (reference sequence). V shed 3 bases and J shed 0 bases, with 15 bases lying between them. CDR3 length: 17 amino acids. CDR3 region: CASSMVWGKSSYNEQFF. For the CDR3, the DNA is TGTGCCAGTAGTATGGTTTGGGGGAAAAGCTCCTACAATGAGCAGTTCTTC.

The V and J genes are TRBV28 and TRBJ2-3; 7 nucleotides agree with TRBD2. The V gene end was trimmed by 8 bases and the J gene end by 4 bases; junction bases not matched to a gene: 9. CDR1 is MDHEN, CDR2 SYDVKM, per germline. The CDR3 runs 14 residues. The DNA of the CDR3 is TGTGCCAGCTTCAGAGCGGGGTTTCCAGATACGCAGTATTTT. Translated, it gives CASFRAGFPDTQYF.

The gene calls are TRBV12-5 and TRBJ1-1, with 8 bases lining up with TRBD1. J gave up 1 base and V 5 bases, and 6 bases lay outside the gene matches. In germline, CDR1 is LGHNT, CDR2 FRNRAP. This CDR3 region has 15 residues. The CDR3 DNA reads as TGTGCTAGTGGTCGCGGACAGGGCGAGAACACTGAAGCTTTCTTT. Protein sequence: CASGRGQGENTEAFF.

The chain joins TRBV2 to TRBJ2-7; 14 nucleotides agree with TRBD2. Per germline, CDR1 SNHLY and CDR2 FYNNEI. The CDR3 sequence is 15 residues long. Trimming took 6 bases from V and 1 from J; bases not matched to a gene: 2. Written as DNA, the CDR3 is TGTGCCAGCAGCGGACTAGCGGGAGGATCCTACGAGCAGTACTTC. Amino acid sequence: CASSGLAGGSYEQYF. The whole variable domain, filled in from reference TRBV2 and TRBJ2-7, reads EPEVTQTPSHQVTQMGQEVILRCVPISNHLYFYWYRQILGQKVEFLVSFYNNEISEKSEIFDDQFSVERPDGSNFTLKIRSTKLEDSAMYFCASSGLAGGSYEQYFGPGTRLTVT.

This sequence joins TRBV2 and TRBJ1-5, with D hard to call. Trimming pared 4 bases from V and 0 bases from J, leaving 10 bases between. This CDR3 spans 15 amino acids. In germline, CDR1 is SNHLY, CDR2 FYNNEI. In DNA form, the CDR3 reads TGTGCCAGCAGTGGCTACGGGCTTAGCAATCAGCCCCAGCATTTT. Its translation: CASSGYGLSNQPQHF.

The chain links TRBV29-1 to TRBJ1-3; D gene unclear. Germline CDR1 is SQVTM and CDR2 is ANQGSEA. V shed 7 bases and J shed 0 bases, with 7 bases lying between them. The CDR3 spans 12 residues. The CDR3 spells CSAVHSGNTIYF. The CDR3 DNA follows: TGCAGCGCCGTCCACTCTGGAAACACCATATATTTT.

This chain links TRBV27 with TRBJ2-1, with a weak D call TRBD1 (6 bases). This CDR3 is 14 amino acids long. Germline CDR1 and CDR2: MNHEY and SMNVEV (reference sequence). V shed 3 bases and J shed 5 bases, with 11 bases lying between them. CDR3 sequence reads: CASSFRQVNNEQFF. The DNA for the CDR3 is TGTGCCAGCAGTTTTCGACAGGTTAACAATGAGCAGTTCTTC.

This chain connects TRBV11-2 to TRBJ2-7; TRBD2 aligns across 7 bases. Germline V lookup: CDR1 SGHAT, CDR2 FQNNGV. With V trimmed by 5 bases and J by 2 bases, 9 bases remained unmatched. This CDR3 has 15 residues. CDR3 nucleotides: TGTGCCAGCAGCCCTGCACTAGCGACTCCCTACGAGCAGTACTTC. Protein product: CASSPALATPYEQYF.

This clone was seen only a few times. The chain recombines TRBV18 with TRBJ1-5; D gene unclear. Germline V lookup: CDR1 KGHSH, CDR2 LQKENI. CDR3 length equals 13 residues. The germline V and J ends were trimmed by 4 bases and 7 bases, with 11 bases remaining between them. This chain's CDR3 is CASSLEPAQPQHF. CDR3 bases: TGTGCCAGCTCACTCGAGCCAGCCCAGCCCCAGCATTTT.

J is TRBJ2-1 and V is TRBV5-1, with 14 positions matching TRBD2. Germline V gene data show CDR1 as SGHRS and CDR2 as YFSETQ. J gave up 0 bases and V 4 bases, and 9 bases lay outside the gene matches. The CDR3 sequence is 19 residues long. CDR3 region: CASSPGTSGRRSSYNEQFF. CDR3 DNA: TGCGCCAGCAGCCCGGGGACTAGCGGGAGAAGAAGCTCCTACAATGAGCAGTTCTTC.

The chain combines TRBV28 with TRBJ1-2; tentative D call: TRBD1 (5 bases). Germline CDR1 and CDR2: MDHEN and SYDVKM. This CDR3 contains 15 residues. V lost 2 bases, J lost 5 bases, and 15 bases lay in between. Here the CDR3 reads CASSLSWGGEYGYTF. In DNA form, the CDR3 reads TGTGCCAGCAGTTTAAGTTGGGGGGGTGAATATGGCTACACCTTC.

The chain uses TRBV7-8 and TRBJ1-2, with D tentatively TRBD1 (5 bases). Trimming pared 3 bases from V and 3 bases from J, leaving 8 bases between. The CDR3 extends over 13 amino acids. CDR1 SGHVS and CDR2 FQNEAQ come from the germline V gene. The CDR3 nucleotides read TGTGCCAGCAGCTTTGGCAGGGACTATGGCTACACCTTC. As protein: CASSFGRDYGYTF.

V is TRBV6-9 and J is TRBJ1-2, with a possible D match to TRBD1 (6 bases). Germline CDR1 reads MNHGY; CDR2 reads SVAAGI. Trimming cost V 3 bases and J 6 bases, with 11 bases left between them. The CDR3 runs 13 residues. DNA of the CDR3: TGTGCCAGCAGTTACACAGGGCTCCATGGCTACACCTTC. Translated: CASSYTGLHGYTF.

The rearrangement uses TRBV19 and TRBJ2-7; D may correspond to TRBD1 or TRBD2 (5 bases each). The ends were cut back, 3 bases at V and 0 bases at J, with 15 bases in the middle. Germline V gene data show CDR1 as LNHDA and CDR2 as SQIVND (reference sequence). This CDR3 region has 16 residues. CDR3 nucleotides: TGTGCCAGTAGTATCGGATCCGAGGGGAGCTCCTACGAGCAGTACTTC. Translation: CASSIGSEGSSYEQYF.